The 4 T cell receptor beta chains given below trace back to one sample, sequenced in a study of blood T cell repertoires in COVID-19. The repertoire was sequenced with immunoSEQ multiplex PCR; TCRdb's copy has only in-frame clones and lacks some. Of tens of thousands of clones in the sample, 80% to 85% were seen once. Input material: peripheral blood. The receptor set was obtained from a man aged 60 to 69 with acute or convalescent COVID-19.

V and J are TRBV24-1 and TRBJ1-2; D possibly corresponds to TRBD1 (5 bases). CDR1 is KGHDR, CDR2 SFDVKD, per germline. The length of the CDR3 is 16 residues. V gave up 3 bases and J gave up 4 bases, with 17 bases separating them. The DNA of the CDR3 is TGTGCCACCAGTGATCCTGACACAAGGGGTATCTATGGCTACACCTTC. This encodes CATSDPDTRGIYGYTF.

The chain is built from TRBV4-1 and TRBJ2-7; TRBD1 matches 7 bases. Germline-derived CDR1 and CDR2 are MGHRA and YSYEKL. J gave up 4 bases and V 2 bases, and 2 bases lay outside the gene matches. The CDR3 spans 13 residues. CDR3 in DNA: TGCGCCAGCAGCCAACAACAGGGGTACGAGCAGTACTTC. It is translated as CASSQQQGYEQYF.

To note about this clone: One end of the junction varies from germline; a read error may be responsible. V and J are TRBV24-1 and TRBJ2-3, with D tentatively TRBD2 (5 bases). There are 16 residues in the CDR3. Germline V gene data show CDR1 as KGHDR and CDR2 as SFDVKD. The CDR3 protein is CATSDNPGSSTDTQYF. The CDR3 nucleotides read TGTGCCACCAGTGATAATCCGGGATCAAGCACGGATACGCAGTATTTT.

CDR3 in DNA: TGTGCCAGCAGCTTGCGGTACGGGACAGGCTCCTACGAGCAGTACTTC. Translation gives CASSLRYGTGSYEQYF. This sequence joins TRBV11-2 and TRBJ2-7; 8 bases align to TRBD1. The CDR3 is 16 amino acids. Germline lookup yields CDR1 SGHAT and CDR2 FQNNGV. Unmatched junction bases numbered 7, after V lost 3 bases and J lost 0 bases.